This TCR beta chain was recovered during a study of T cell repertoires in ileal Crohn's disease. Study-wide background: About half of patients got postoperative therapy: approximately 12 thiopurines, around 20 anti-TNF. Study-level points and caveats: Active smokers at surgery had more clonal expansions than non-smokers. High-frequency clones were more common in sorted CD8 than CD4 cells.

Method: immunoSEQ multiplex PCR; TCRdb's copy keeps in-frame clones and lacks some. This repertoire shows 17,000 or so clones, 85% to 90% found once; its top ten account for around 5.5%. To note about this clone: Its antigen is not known.

The CDR3 totals 14 residues. The V end was cut by 0 bases, the J end by 4 bases, with 7 bases between. Germline V CDR1 and CDR2: SGHDT, YYEEEE. The chain links TRBV5-6 to TRBJ1-4; D not resolved. This TCR derives from an adult with Crohn's disease. The sample consisted of ileal tissue. The CDR3 sequence is CASSLGNYNEKLFF. DNA for the CDR3: TGTGCCAGCAGCTTGGGGAACTATAATGAAAAACTGTTTTTT.